This T cell receptor beta chain was captured in a study of blood T cell repertoires in COVID-19. Sequencing was performed with immunoSEQ multiplex PCR; in TCRdb, only in-frame clones are kept and a portion is missing. Of tens of thousands of clones in the sample, 88% were seen once. Trimming removed 0 bases from V and 4 bases from J; junction bases left unmatched: 4. This CDR3 is 15 amino acids long. In germline, CDR1 is ENHRY, CDR2 SYGVKD. The gene calls are TRBV10-3 and TRBJ1-1; 8 bases line up with TRBD1. The receptor was derived from a woman aged 70-85 years with acute or convalescent COVID-19. The sample consisted of peripheral blood. CDR3: CAISESTGGITEAFF. CDR3 bases: TGTGCCATCAGTGAGTCAACAGGGGGGATCACTGAAGCTTTCTTT.